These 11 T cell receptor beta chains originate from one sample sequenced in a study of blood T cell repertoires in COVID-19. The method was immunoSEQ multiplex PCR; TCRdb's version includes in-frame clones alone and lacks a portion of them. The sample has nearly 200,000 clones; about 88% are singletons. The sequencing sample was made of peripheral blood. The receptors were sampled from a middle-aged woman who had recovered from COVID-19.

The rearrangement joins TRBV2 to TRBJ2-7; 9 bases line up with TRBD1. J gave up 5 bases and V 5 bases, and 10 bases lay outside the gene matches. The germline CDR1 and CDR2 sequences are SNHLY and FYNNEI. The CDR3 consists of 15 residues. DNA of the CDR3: TGTGCCAGCAGTTTGATCCGGACAGGGGACAACGAGCAGTACTTC. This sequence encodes CASSLIRTGDNEQYF. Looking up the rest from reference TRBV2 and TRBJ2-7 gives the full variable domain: EPEVTQTPSHQVTQMGQEVILRCVPISNHLYFYWYRQILGQKVEFLVSFYNNEISEKSEIFDDQFSVERPDGSNFTLKIRSTKLEDSAMYFCASSLIRTGDNEQYFGPGTRLTVT.

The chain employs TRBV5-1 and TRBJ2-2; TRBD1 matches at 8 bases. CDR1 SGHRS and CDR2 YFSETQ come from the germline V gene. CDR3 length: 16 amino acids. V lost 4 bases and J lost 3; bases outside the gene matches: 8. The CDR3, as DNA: TGCGCCAGCAGCCCCTGGACAGGGAAGGACACCGGGGAGCTGTTTTTT. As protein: CASSPWTGKDTGELFF.

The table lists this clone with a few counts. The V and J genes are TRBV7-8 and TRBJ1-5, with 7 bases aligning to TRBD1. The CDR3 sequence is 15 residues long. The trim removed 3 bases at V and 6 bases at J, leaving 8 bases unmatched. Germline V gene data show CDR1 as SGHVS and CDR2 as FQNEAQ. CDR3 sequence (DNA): TGTGCCAGCAGCTTGACCACAGGGGAGCCTCAGCCCCAGCATTTT. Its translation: CASSLTTGEPQPQHF.

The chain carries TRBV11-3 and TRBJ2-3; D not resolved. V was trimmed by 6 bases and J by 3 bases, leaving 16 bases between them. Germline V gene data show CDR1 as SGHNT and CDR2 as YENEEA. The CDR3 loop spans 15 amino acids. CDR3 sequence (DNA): TGTGCCAGCAGTTCGGGTCCAACTCCAACAGATACGCAGTATTTT. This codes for CASSSGPTPTDTQYF.

CDR3 bases: TGTGCCAGCAGCCAAGTTTGGACAGGAGATAATTCACCCCTCCACTTT. This codes for CASSQVWTGDNSPLHF. This sequence joins TRBV3-1 (or the pseudogene TRBV3-2) and TRBJ1-6; 7 positions match TRBD1. The CDR3 runs to 16 residues. J was trimmed by 5 bases and V by 1 base; bases with no gene match: 5. CDR1 and CDR2 from the germline V gene are LGHDT and YNNKEL (reference sequence).

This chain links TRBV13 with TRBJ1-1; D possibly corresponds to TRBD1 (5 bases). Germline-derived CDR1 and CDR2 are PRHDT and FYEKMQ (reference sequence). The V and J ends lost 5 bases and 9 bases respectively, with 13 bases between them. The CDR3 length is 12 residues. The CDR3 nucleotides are TGTGCCAGCAGCCCAAATGGGGGGAAAGCTTTCTTT. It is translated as CASSPNGGKAFF.

CDR3 DNA sequence: TGTGCCAGTAGTATGATGGCAGCTAATGAAAAACTGTTTTTT. Encoded protein: CASSMMAANEKLFF. J is TRBJ1-4 and V is TRBV19; the D is unclear. Per germline, CDR1 LNHDA and CDR2 SQIVND (reference sequence). Trimming stripped 3 bases from V and 3 bases from J, with 8 bases between. The CDR3 runs 14 residues. The full variable domain, its missing parts supplied by reference TRBV19 and TRBJ1-4, is DGGITQSPKYLFRKEGQNVTLSCEQNLNHDAMYWYRQDPGQGLRLIYYSQIVNDFQKGDIAEGYSVSREKKESFPLTVTSAQKNPTAFYLCASSMMAANEKLFFGSGTQLSVL.

CDR3 in amino acids: CASSYGGAGTDTQYF. The CDR3 DNA follows: TGTGCCAGCAGCTACGGGGGGGCTGGCACAGATACGCAGTATTTT. The chain carries TRBV5-5 and TRBJ2-3, with 8 bases that match TRBD2. The CDR3 sequence is 15 residues long. Germline V gene lookup returns CDR1 SGHKS and CDR2 YYEKEE (reference sequence). With V trimmed by 3 bases and J by 1 base, 4 bases remained unmatched.

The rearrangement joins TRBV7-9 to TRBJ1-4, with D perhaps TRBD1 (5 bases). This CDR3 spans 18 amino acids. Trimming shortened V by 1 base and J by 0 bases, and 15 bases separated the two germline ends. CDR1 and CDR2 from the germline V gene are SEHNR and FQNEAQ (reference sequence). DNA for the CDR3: TGTGCCAGCAGCTTAGAATCGACAGCCCTTGCAACTAATGAAAAACTGTTTTTT. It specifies CASSLESTALATNEKLFF.

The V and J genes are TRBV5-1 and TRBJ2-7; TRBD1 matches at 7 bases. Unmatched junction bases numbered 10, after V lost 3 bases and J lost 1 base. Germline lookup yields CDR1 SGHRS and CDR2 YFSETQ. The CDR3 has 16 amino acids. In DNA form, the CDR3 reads TGCGCCAGCAGCTGGACCTCGGGACAGATATCCTACGAGCAGTACTTC. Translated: CASSWTSGQISYEQYF.

The CDR3 spells CASSFLAGELFF. The CDR3 nucleotides read TGTGCCAGCAGCTTTCTTGCCGGGGAGCTGTTTTTT. This chain joins TRBV5-8 and TRBJ2-2, with D uncertain. With 2 bases removed from V and 6 bases from J, the gap between germline ends came to 5 bases. The germline gives CDR1 SGHTS, CDR2 YDEGEE. This CDR3 comprises 12 residues.